This TCR beta chain was recovered during a study of beta chain features in type 1 diabetes. General observations from the study: In the patient group, naive, central memory and Treg TCRB repertoires seemed more alike than in the healthy donor group. Highly expressing activated T cells could be over-counted with a cDNA template. Researchers report that Type 1 diabetes patients had moderately but significantly shorter TCRB CDR3s across all four CD4+ subsets.

Germline V gene lookup returns CDR1 MNHEY and CDR2 SVGAGI. There are 13 residues in the CDR3. Trimming shortened V by 5 bases and J by 0 bases, and 7 bases separated the two germline ends. Staining for CD45RO/CCR7/CD25/CD127/CD95/CD27 allowed sorting of CD4+ naive, central memory, regulatory and stem cell-like memory cells. cDNA synthesis used the whole RNA isolate, giving expressed TCRB sequences. Millions of reads, on average, came from each naive, central memory and regulatory T cell sample. Profiled with immunoSEQ multiplex PCR; TCRdb holds only in-frame clones, not every one. The sample includes around 56,000 clones, around 50% of them seen just once. With respect to this clone: Its antigen remains unidentified.

Sequencing was carried out using Tregs from blood. The TCR sequence derives from a woman aged 35 to 49 with type 1 diabetes. The gene calls are TRBV6-5 and TRBJ1-2, with D unresolved. The CDR3 loop is CASSPGPNYGYTF. In nucleotides, the CDR3 is TGTGCCAGCAGTCCTGGGCCTAACTATGGCTACACCTTC.